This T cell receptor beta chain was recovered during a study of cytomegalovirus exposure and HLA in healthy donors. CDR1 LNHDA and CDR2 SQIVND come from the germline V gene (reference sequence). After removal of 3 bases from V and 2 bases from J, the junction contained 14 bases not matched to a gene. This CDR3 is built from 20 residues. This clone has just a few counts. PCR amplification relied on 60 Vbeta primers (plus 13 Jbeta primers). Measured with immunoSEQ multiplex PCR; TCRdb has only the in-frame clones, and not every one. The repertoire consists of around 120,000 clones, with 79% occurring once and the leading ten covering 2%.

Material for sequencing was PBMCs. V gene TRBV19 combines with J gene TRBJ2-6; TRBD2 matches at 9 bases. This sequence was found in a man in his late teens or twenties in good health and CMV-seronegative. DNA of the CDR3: TGTGCCAGTAGTATTCTTGGCGGGAGGGCCCTCACAGCTGGGGCCAACGTCCTGACTTTC. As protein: CASSILGGRALTAGANVLTF.